A selection of T cell receptor beta chains follows, all from one sample in a study of blood T cell repertoires in COVID-19. Only in-frame clones appear in the TCRdb table, and some are missing; sequencing was by immunoSEQ multiplex PCR. The sample includes a few hundred thousand clones, 83% of them seen just once. The source material was PBMCs or T cells enriched from blood (not recorded which). These receptors were taken from a woman between 45 and 65 years old who had recovered from COVID-19. Each CDR3 is given with its conserved first and last residue. A D gene is named only where the DNA matches it firmly. Only some rows state a clone size, as once, few, many or a class for expanded clones.

clone size: -
J gene: TRBJ1-6
V gene: TRBV6-1
D gene: -
CDR3 DNA: TGTGCCAGCAACCAAGTTGCGGGGGGCGGTTCACCCCTCCACTTT
CDR3 protein: CASNQVAGGGSPLHF

clone size: -
J gene: TRBJ1-1
V gene: TRBV7-9
D gene: TRBD1
CDR3 DNA: TGTGCCAGCAGCTATCCGGGACAGGGGGCTTCTGAAGCTTTCTTT
CDR3 protein: CASSYPGQGASEAFF

clone size: -
J gene: TRBJ1-2
V gene: TRBV5-1
D gene: -
CDR3 DNA: TGCGCCAGCAGCGGACTACCGGGCTTTGACTATGGCTACACCTTC
CDR3 protein: CASSGLPGFDYGYTF

clone size: once
J gene: TRBJ2-3
V gene: TRBV19
D gene: -
CDR3 DNA: TGTGCCAGTAGTATACCCCCAGTCAATACGCAGTATTTT
CDR3 protein: CASSIPPVNTQYF

clone size: -
J gene: TRBJ1-2
V gene: TRBV6-1
D gene: -
CDR3 DNA: TGTGCCAGCACCAACCGGGGGGGGTCTGGCTACACCTTC
CDR3 protein: CASTNRGGSGYTF

clone size: -
J gene: TRBJ1-3
V gene: TRBV5-1
D gene: -
CDR3 DNA: TGCGCCAGCAGCGCGGGACGGAACTCTGGAAACACCATATATTTT
CDR3 protein: CASSAGRNSGNTIYF

clone size: once
J gene: TRBJ2-7
V gene: TRBV14
D gene: -
CDR3 DNA: TGTGCCAGCAGCCGGCTATCGGGGGATCAGCGGTACTACGAGCAGTACTTC
CDR3 protein: CASSRLSGDQRYYEQYF

clone size: -
J gene: TRBJ2-7
V gene: TRBV11-3
D gene: -
CDR3 DNA: TGTGCCAGCAGCTTAGATCCTAACGAGCAGTACTTC
CDR3 protein: CASSLDPNEQYF

clone size: -
J gene: TRBJ1-1
V gene: TRBV5-6
D gene: -
CDR3 DNA: TGTGCCAGCAGCTTGGTCCGGGGGGGATCGTTCTTT
CDR3 protein: CASSLVRGGSFF

clone size: once
J gene: TRBJ1-2
V gene: TRBV5-4
D gene: -
CDR3 DNA: TGTGCCAGCAGCACACAGGGAGTTGACTATGGCTACACCTTC
CDR3 protein: CASSTQGVDYGYTF

clone size: -
J gene: TRBJ1-5
V gene: TRBV7-9
D gene: -
CDR3 DNA: TGTGCCAGCAGCTTCGTAAATCAGCCCCAGCATTTT
CDR3 protein: CASSFVNQPQHF

clone size: -
J gene: TRBJ2-1
V gene: TRBV18
D gene: TRBD2
CDR3 DNA: TGTGCCAGCTCACCATGGGTCCTAGCGGGAGGTGACAATGAGCAGTTCTTC
CDR3 protein: CASSPWVLAGGDNEQFF

clone size: -
J gene: TRBJ1-4
V gene: TRBV29-1
D gene: -
CDR3 DNA: TGCAGCGTTTCAAGCGGGGGGCTCGTTGAAAAACTGTTTTTT
CDR3 protein: CSVSSGGLVEKLFF

clone size: few
J gene: TRBJ1-5
V gene: TRBV19
D gene: -
CDR3 DNA: TGTGCCAGTACCCACACGGGAAGCGGTCAGCCCCAGCATTTT
CDR3 protein: CASTHTGSGQPQHF

clone size: once
J gene: TRBJ2-7
V gene: TRBV2
D gene: TRBD1
CDR3 DNA: TGTGCCAGCAGTGGGGTCCCGGGACAGGGTCCACTCCACGAGCAGTACTTC
CDR3 protein: CASSGVPGQGPLHEQYF

clone size: -
J gene: TRBJ2-7
V gene: TRBV12-3/TRBV12-4
D gene: -
CDR3 DNA: TGTGCCAGCAGCGGGAGTAACGAGCAGTACTTC
CDR3 protein: CASSGSNEQYF

clone size: -
J gene: TRBJ2-2
V gene: TRBV30
D gene: -
CDR3 DNA: TGTGCCTGGGCGAGGAGCGTGAGCACCGGGGAGCTGTTTTTT
CDR3 protein: CAWARSVSTGELFF

clone size: few
J gene: TRBJ1-6
V gene: TRBV27
D gene: -
CDR3 DNA: TGTGCCAGCAGTAGATCCACGCTCGGGTTAGGCTCCTATAATTCACCCCTCCACTTT
CDR3 protein: CASSRSTLGLGSYNSPLHF

clone size: -
J gene: TRBJ2-3
V gene: TRBV5-4
D gene: -
CDR3 DNA: TGTGCCAGCAGCTTGGGACTTCCCCGAAACACAGATACGCAGTATTTT
CDR3 protein: CASSLGLPRNTDTQYF

clone size: -
J gene: TRBJ1-5
V gene: TRBV12-3/TRBV12-4
D gene: -
CDR3 DNA: TGTGCCAGCAGTCACCGCGCCAATCAGCCCCAGCATTTT
CDR3 protein: CASSHRANQPQHF

clone size: few
J gene: TRBJ1-1
V gene: TRBV27
D gene: -
CDR3 DNA: TGTGCCTCGGGGTGGAGGGGCCCGAACACTGAAGCTTTCTTT
CDR3 protein: CASGWRGPNTEAFF

clone size: once
J gene: TRBJ2-7
V gene: TRBV6-2/TRBV6-3
D gene: TRBD1
CDR3 DNA: TGTGCCAGCAGTCGAGCCCGGGACAGGGGATACGAGCAGTACTTC
CDR3 protein: CASSRARDRGYEQYF

clone size: few
J gene: TRBJ1-5
V gene: TRBV12-3/TRBV12-4
D gene: TRBD1
CDR3 DNA: TGTGCCAGCAGGCCAGGGACAGTGGGTTCCCAGCATTTT
CDR3 protein: CASRPGTVGSQHF

clone size: -
J gene: TRBJ2-2
V gene: TRBV27
D gene: TRBD2
CDR3 DNA: TGTGCCAGCAGTTTAAATAGCGGGATCAACACCGGGGAGCTGTTTTTT
CDR3 protein: CASSLNSGINTGELFF

clone size: -
J gene: TRBJ2-1
V gene: TRBV15
D gene: -
CDR3 DNA: TGTGCCACCAGCAGATTCCGACTCGGAGGGAATCGCAATGAGCAGTTCTTC
CDR3 protein: CATSRFRLGGNRNEQFF

clone size: once
J gene: TRBJ2-3
V gene: TRBV6-2/TRBV6-3
D gene: TRBD2
CDR3 DNA: TGTGCCAGCAGTCAGGGGACTAGCGGGAACACAGATACGCAGTATTTT
CDR3 protein: CASSQGTSGNTDTQYF

clone size: -
J gene: TRBJ2-5
V gene: TRBV5-1
D gene: TRBD1
CDR3 DNA: TGCGCCAGCAGCTACAGGGGGTTAAGTGTAGAGACCCAGTACTTC
CDR3 protein: CASSYRGLSVETQYF

clone size: -
J gene: TRBJ2-1
V gene: TRBV6-2/TRBV6-3
D gene: TRBD2
CDR3 DNA: TGTGCCAGCAGTCCAGCGGGAGTCCCCTACAATGAGCAGTTCTTC
CDR3 protein: CASSPAGVPYNEQFF

clone size: -
J gene: TRBJ1-4
V gene: TRBV6-5
D gene: -
CDR3 DNA: TGTGCCAGCAGTTACTCGTTCGGGTTTAATGAAAAACTGTTTTTT
CDR3 protein: CASSYSFGFNEKLFF

clone size: -
J gene: TRBJ1-6
V gene: TRBV6-2/TRBV6-3
D gene: -
CDR3 DNA: TGTGCCAGCAGTAGGACAGCGGATTTCCCTTATTCACCCCTCCACTTT
CDR3 protein: CASSRTADFPYSPLHF

clone size: -
J gene: TRBJ2-3
V gene: TRBV6-1
D gene: -
CDR3 DNA: TGTGCCAGCAGTGATAGAGCGGAATCTAGCACAGATACGCAGTATTTT
CDR3 protein: CASSDRAESSTDTQYF

clone size: -
J gene: TRBJ1-1
V gene: TRBV25-1
D gene: -
CDR3 DNA: TGTGCCAGCAGTGGGCAGGGAAACACTGAAGCTTTCTTT
CDR3 protein: CASSGQGNTEAFF

clone size: -
J gene: TRBJ2-2
V gene: TRBV6-2/TRBV6-3
D gene: TRBD2
CDR3 DNA: TGTGCCAGCAGTTACCTAGCGGGAGGCGGGGAGCTGTTTTTT
CDR3 protein: CASSYLAGGGELFF

clone size: -
J gene: TRBJ2-3
V gene: TRBV2
D gene: TRBD2
CDR3 DNA: TGTGCCAGCAGTGAAAATCTAGCGGGGGTCACAGATACGCAGTATTTT
CDR3 protein: CASSENLAGVTDTQYF

clone size: -
J gene: TRBJ1-3
V gene: TRBV19
D gene: TRBD1
CDR3 DNA: TGTGCCAGTAGCCGAACCGCCGGGACAGGGGTCGGAAACACCATATATTTT
CDR3 protein: CASSRTAGTGVGNTIYF

clone size: -
J gene: TRBJ1-1
V gene: TRBV7-8
D gene: -
CDR3 DNA: TGTGCCAGCAGCCGACCGGGTCCCGCTGAAGCTTTCTTT
CDR3 protein: CASSRPGPAEAFF

clone size: once
J gene: TRBJ2-2
V gene: TRBV4-1
D gene: -
CDR3 DNA: TGCGCCAGCAGCCAAACAGGAGACCCATCCGGGGAGCTGTTTTTT
CDR3 protein: CASSQTGDPSGELFF

clone size: once
J gene: TRBJ1-6
V gene: TRBV12-3/TRBV12-4
D gene: -
CDR3 DNA: TGTGCCAGCAGAGGGGGTAGGGATTCACCCCTCCACTTT
CDR3 protein: CASRGGRDSPLHF

clone size: few
J gene: TRBJ2-5
V gene: TRBV7-2
D gene: TRBD2
CDR3 DNA: TGTGCCAGCAGTTATAGCGGGAGAGGCATTGAGACCCAGTACTTC
CDR3 protein: CASSYSGRGIETQYF

clone size: -
J gene: TRBJ2-3
V gene: TRBV30
D gene: -
CDR3 DNA: TGTGCCTGGAGTGTACTGCGGGGCACAGATACGCAGTATTTT
CDR3 protein: CAWSVLRGTDTQYF

clone size: -
J gene: TRBJ1-2
V gene: TRBV11-3
D gene: TRBD1
CDR3 DNA: TGTGCCAGCAGCACGAACAGGGGACCGAGCCCTAACTATGGCTACACCTTC
CDR3 protein: CASSTNRGPSPNYGYTF

clone size: -
J gene: TRBJ1-2
V gene: TRBV5-5
D gene: -
CDR3 DNA: TGTGCCAGCAGCGGGGGGATCGTCGGCTATGGCTACACCTTC
CDR3 protein: CASSGGIVGYGYTF

clone size: -
J gene: TRBJ2-5
V gene: TRBV30
D gene: -
CDR3 DNA: TGTGCCTGGAGCTCCGGACGTCTCGAGGGGACCCAGTACTTC
CDR3 protein: CAWSSGRLEGTQYF

clone size: few
J gene: TRBJ1-3
V gene: TRBV9
D gene: -
CDR3 DNA: TGTGCCAGCAGCGTAGCTAATCGGGGTTCTGGAAACACCATATATTTT
CDR3 protein: CASSVANRGSGNTIYF

clone size: -
J gene: TRBJ1-5
V gene: TRBV19
D gene: TRBD1
CDR3 DNA: TGTGCCAGTAGCCGAGGGACAGGGCGTACTCAGCCCCAGCATTTT
CDR3 protein: CASSRGTGRTQPQHF

clone size: -
J gene: TRBJ2-7
V gene: TRBV30
D gene: TRBD1
CDR3 DNA: TGTGCCTGGGCCGGGACAGGGAAGCGGGGGCAGTACTTC
CDR3 protein: CAWAGTGKRGQYF

clone size: once
J gene: TRBJ2-1
V gene: TRBV2
D gene: TRBD2
CDR3 DNA: TGTGCCAGCAGTGAAGTGGGACTAGCCGGCAATGAGCAGTTCTTC
CDR3 protein: CASSEVGLAGNEQFF

clone size: -
J gene: TRBJ1-5
V gene: TRBV7-2
D gene: -
CDR3 DNA: TGTGCCAGCAGCGAAAGGGGGAGAGGCAATCAGCCCCAGCATTTT
CDR3 protein: CASSERGRGNQPQHF

clone size: once
J gene: TRBJ1-4
V gene: TRBV19
D gene: TRBD1
CDR3 DNA: TGTGCCAGTGAAAACAAGTACGGGACAGGCCGGGGGAAACTGTTTTTT
CDR3 protein: CASENKYGTGRGKLFF

clone size: -
J gene: TRBJ2-3
V gene: TRBV6-5
D gene: TRBD2
CDR3 DNA: TGTGCCAGCAGATCTAGCGGGAGGGCCGATACGCAGTATTTT
CDR3 protein: CASRSSGRADTQYF

clone size: -
J gene: TRBJ1-5
V gene: TRBV7-8
D gene: -
CDR3 DNA: TGTGCCAGCAGCTTGGCGGGTGCCAATCAGCCCCAGCATTTT
CDR3 protein: CASSLAGANQPQHF

clone size: -
J gene: TRBJ2-3
V gene: TRBV7-2
D gene: TRBD1
CDR3 DNA: TGTGCCAGCAGCTTGGGGACAGGGGGCTCAGATACGCAGTATTTT
CDR3 protein: CASSLGTGGSDTQYF

clone size: -
J gene: TRBJ2-1
V gene: TRBV5-4
D gene: -
CDR3 DNA: TGTGCCAGCAGCGCGGGACTCAATAGAGCCGAGCGAAGCAATGAGCAGTTCTTC
CDR3 protein: CASSAGLNRAERSNEQFF

clone size: -
J gene: TRBJ2-5
V gene: TRBV7-2
D gene: -
CDR3 DNA: TGTGCCAGCAGCTCGCAAAGCGGGTTGGGGGAGACCCAGTACTTC
CDR3 protein: CASSSQSGLGETQYF

clone size: -
J gene: TRBJ2-1
V gene: TRBV9
D gene: -
CDR3 DNA: TGTGCCAGCAGCGTAGAGGGGCGGGGACTGTACAATGAGCAGTTCTTC
CDR3 protein: CASSVEGRGLYNEQFF

clone size: -
J gene: TRBJ2-7
V gene: TRBV18
D gene: -
CDR3 DNA: TGTGCCAGCTCACCAGGCGGATACGAGCAGTACTTC
CDR3 protein: CASSPGGYEQYF

clone size: -
J gene: TRBJ2-3
V gene: TRBV28
D gene: -
CDR3 DNA: TGTGCCAGCAGTCCGTGGCCCACAGATACGCAGTATTTT
CDR3 protein: CASSPWPTDTQYF